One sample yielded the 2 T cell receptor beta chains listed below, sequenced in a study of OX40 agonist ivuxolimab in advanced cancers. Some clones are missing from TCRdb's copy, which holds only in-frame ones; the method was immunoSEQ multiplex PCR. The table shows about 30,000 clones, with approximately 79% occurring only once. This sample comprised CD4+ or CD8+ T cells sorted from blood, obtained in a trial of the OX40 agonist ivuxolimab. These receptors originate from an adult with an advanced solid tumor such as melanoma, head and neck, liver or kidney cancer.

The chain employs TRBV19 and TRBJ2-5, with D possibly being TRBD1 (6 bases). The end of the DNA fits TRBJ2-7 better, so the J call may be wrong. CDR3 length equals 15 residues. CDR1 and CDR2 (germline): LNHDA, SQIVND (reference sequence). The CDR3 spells CASSQRQADSYEQYF. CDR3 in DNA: TGTGCCAGTAGTCAGAGACAGGCCGACTCCTACGAGCAGTACTTC.

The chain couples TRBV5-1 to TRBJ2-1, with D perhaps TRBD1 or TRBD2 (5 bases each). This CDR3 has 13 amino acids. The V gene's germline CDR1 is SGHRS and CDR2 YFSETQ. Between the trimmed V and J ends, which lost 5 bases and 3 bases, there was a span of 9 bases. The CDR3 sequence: CASRRDLYNEQFF. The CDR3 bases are TGCGCCAGCAGACGGGACCTCTACAATGAGCAGTTCTTC. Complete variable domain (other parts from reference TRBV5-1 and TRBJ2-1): KAGVTQTPRYLIKTRGQQVTLSCSPISGHRSVSWYQQTPGQGLQFLFEYFSETQRNKGNFPGRFSGRQFSNSRSEMNVSTLELGDSALYLCASRRDLYNEQFFGPGTRLTVL.